One and the same sample provided the 5 T cell receptor beta chains below, sequenced in a study of blood T cell repertoires in COVID-19. Libraries were prepared by immunoSEQ multiplex PCR; TCRdb keeps only in-frame clonotypes and omits some of them. The sample shows a few hundred thousand clones, 87% of them seen only once. Sequencing used PBMCs or T cells enriched from blood (not recorded which). The source of these receptors is a woman in her 30s who had recovered from COVID-19.

On this clone itself: Other DNA sequences in the same sample also yield this CDR3. The rearrangement uses TRBV28 and TRBJ1-1; D gene ambiguous. The CDR3 runs to 12 residues. V lost 3 bases and J 4 bases, leaving 6 bases between the germline ends. Germline loops: CDR1 MDHEN, CDR2 SYDVKM. The CDR3 DNA is TGTGCCAGCAGTTTGGGAGCCACTGAAGCTTTCTTT. Its translation is CASSLGATEAFF.

This chain uses TRBV10-3 with TRBJ1-2; no definite D call. CDR1 is ENHRY, CDR2 SYGVKD, per germline. CDR3 length: 9 residues. V shed 11 bases and J shed 6 bases, with 7 bases lying between them. CDR3 in amino acids: CAVDDGYTF. The CDR3 nucleotides read TGTGCCGTAGATGATGGCTACACCTTC.

The V and J genes are TRBV20-1 and TRBJ2-7; 7 nucleotides agree with TRBD1. The CDR3 sequence is 12 residues long. The trim removed 3 bases at V and 3 bases at J, leaving 2 bases unmatched. Germline loops: CDR1 DFQATT, CDR2 SNEGSKA (reference sequence). CDR3 nucleotides: TGCAGTGCTAGTGACAGGGTCTACGAGCAGTACTTC. Its protein is CSASDRVYEQYF.

The chain couples TRBV10-1 to TRBJ2-2; D is undetermined. Between the trimmed V and J ends, which lost 3 bases and 4 bases, there was a span of 9 bases. The CDR3 runs to 14 residues. Looked up from germline, CDR1 is WNHNN and CDR2 is SYGVQD (reference sequence). This chain's CDR3 is CASSDPSGTGELFF. Written as DNA, the CDR3 is TGCGCCAGCAGTGACCCATCGGGCACCGGGGAGCTGTTTTTT.

V and J are TRBV3-1 (or the pseudogene TRBV3-2) and TRBJ2-7, with D possibly being TRBD1 (5 bases). Trimming took 3 bases from V and 4 from J, leaving 10 bases between them. The length of the CDR3 is 13 residues. Germline CDR1 is LGHDT and CDR2 is YNNKEL (reference sequence). This CDR3 reads CASSHAGFYEQYF. The CDR3 DNA sequence: TGTGCCAGCAGCCATGCAGGGTTTTACGAGCAGTACTTC.